This T cell receptor (beta chain) was documented in a study of early T cells in non-severe SARS-CoV-2 infection. Study-wide points: Matching results from VDJdb favored anti-spike CD8 responses, leaving private and CD4 specificities undetected.

The table lists this clonotype with many counts. Its antigen remains unknown. Germline lookup yields CDR1 SEHNR and CDR2 FQNEAQ (reference sequence). The CDR3 spans 18 residues. The junction had 12 bases not matched to a gene; V was cut back by 2 bases and J by 5 bases. Attachment of unique molecular identifiers was made to individual cDNA molecules. Each CDR3 protein is one row after TCRdb ran MiXCR on the 5' RACE reads. This sample has about 68,000 distinct CDR3 sequences, with roughly a tenth found just once. The sample comprised whole blood. The receptor's source is an adult who was a healthcare worker with PCR-confirmed SARS-CoV-2 infection or an uninfected control (not recorded which). The chain links TRBV7-9 to TRBJ1-1, with 12 bases fitting TRBD1. The CDR3 spells CASSLIGRDRGLWTEAFF. The CDR3, as DNA: TGTGCCAGCAGCTTAATAGGACGGGACAGGGGGCTTTGGACTGAAGCTTTCTTT.